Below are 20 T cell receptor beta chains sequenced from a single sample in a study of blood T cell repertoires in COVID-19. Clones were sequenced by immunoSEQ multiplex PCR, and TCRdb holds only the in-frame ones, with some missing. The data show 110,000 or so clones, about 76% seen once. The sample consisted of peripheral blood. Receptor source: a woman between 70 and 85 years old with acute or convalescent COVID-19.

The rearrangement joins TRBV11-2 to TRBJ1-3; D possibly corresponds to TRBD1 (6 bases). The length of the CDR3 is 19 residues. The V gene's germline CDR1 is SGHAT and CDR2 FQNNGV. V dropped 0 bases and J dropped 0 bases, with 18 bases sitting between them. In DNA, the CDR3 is TGTGCCAGCAGCTTAGATGGGGATCTGACAGGATCCTCTGGAAACACCATATATTTT. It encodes CASSLDGDLTGSSGNTIYF.

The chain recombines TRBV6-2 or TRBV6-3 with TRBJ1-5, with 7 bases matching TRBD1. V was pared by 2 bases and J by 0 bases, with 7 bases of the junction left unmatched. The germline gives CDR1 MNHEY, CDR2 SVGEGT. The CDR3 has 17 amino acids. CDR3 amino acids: CASSYRQTGHSNQPQHF. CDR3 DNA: TGTGCCAGCAGTTACAGACAGACAGGGCATAGCAATCAGCCCCAGCATTTT.

CDR3 DNA: TGTGCCAGTACCAATGAGCTAGAGGAGACCCAGTACTTC. Its protein is CASTNELEETQYF. The chain combines TRBV19 with TRBJ2-5; D unclear. The CDR3 has 13 residues. Trimming took 7 bases from V and 5 from J, leaving 14 bases between them. Germline CDR1 reads LNHDA; CDR2 reads SQIVND (reference sequence).

The CDR3 DNA reads as TGTGCCAGTAGGAGCGAAGAGGTCTCTGGAAACACCATATATTTT. Residues: CASRSEEVSGNTIYF. The chain uses TRBV19 and TRBJ1-3; D gene uncertain. From germline, CDR1 is LNHDA and CDR2 SQIVND (reference sequence). V lost 6 bases and J 0 bases, leaving 12 bases between the germline ends. The CDR3 contains 15 residues.

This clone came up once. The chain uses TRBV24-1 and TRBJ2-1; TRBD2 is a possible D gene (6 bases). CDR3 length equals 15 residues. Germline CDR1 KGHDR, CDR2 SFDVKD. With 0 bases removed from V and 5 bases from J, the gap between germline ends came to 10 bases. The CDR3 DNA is TGTGCCACCAGTGATTTGGGGGACTTAGACAATGAGCAGTTCTTC. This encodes CATSDLGDLDNEQFF.

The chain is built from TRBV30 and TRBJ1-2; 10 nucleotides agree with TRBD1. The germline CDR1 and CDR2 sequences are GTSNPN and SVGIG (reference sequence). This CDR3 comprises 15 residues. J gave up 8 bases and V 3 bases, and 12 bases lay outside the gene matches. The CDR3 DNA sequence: TGTGCCTGGAGCTTTAAATTGGACAGGGGGAGCGGCTACACCTTC. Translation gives CAWSFKLDRGSGYTF.

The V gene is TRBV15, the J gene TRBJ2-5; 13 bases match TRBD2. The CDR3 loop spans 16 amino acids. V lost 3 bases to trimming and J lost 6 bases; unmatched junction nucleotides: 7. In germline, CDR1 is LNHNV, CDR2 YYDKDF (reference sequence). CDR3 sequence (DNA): TGTGCCACCAGCAGGGTGACTAGCGGGGGGTTAAAGACCCAGTACTTC. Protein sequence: CATSRVTSGGLKTQYF.

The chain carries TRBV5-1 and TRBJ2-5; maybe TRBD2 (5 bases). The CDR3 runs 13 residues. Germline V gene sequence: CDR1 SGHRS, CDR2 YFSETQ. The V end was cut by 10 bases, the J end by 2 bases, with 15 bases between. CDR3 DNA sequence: TGCGCCTCGCGGCTAGCCCTACAAGAGACCCAGTACTTC. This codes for CASRLALQETQYF.

DNA for the CDR3: TGTGCCAGCTCAATGGGACAGGCCTACGAGCAGTACTTC. This gives the protein CASSMGQAYEQYF. V usage is TRBV18 and J usage is TRBJ2-7; 8 nucleotides agree with TRBD1. The CDR3 extends over 13 amino acids. V trimming: 5 bases; J trimming: 2 bases; junction bases outside the gene matches: 2. Germline V CDR1 and CDR2: KGHSH, LQKENI.

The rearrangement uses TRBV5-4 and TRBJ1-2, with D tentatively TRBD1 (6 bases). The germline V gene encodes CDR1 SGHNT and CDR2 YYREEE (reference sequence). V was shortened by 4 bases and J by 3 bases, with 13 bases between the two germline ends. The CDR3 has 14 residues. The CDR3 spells CASSPYRVDYGYTF. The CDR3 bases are TGTGCCAGCAGCCCCTACAGGGTAGACTATGGCTACACCTTC.

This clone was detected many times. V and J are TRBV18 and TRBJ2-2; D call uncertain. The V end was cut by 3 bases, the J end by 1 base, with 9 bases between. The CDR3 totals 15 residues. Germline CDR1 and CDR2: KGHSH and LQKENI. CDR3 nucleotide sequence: TGTGCCAGCTCACCGTCACAGATGAACACCGGGGAGCTGTTTTTT. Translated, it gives CASSPSQMNTGELFF.

The CDR3 DNA is TGTGCCAGCAGCGAGACTAGCGCTTACACAGATACGCAGTATTTT. Its translation is CASSETSAYTDTQYF. The chain uses TRBV5-4 and TRBJ2-3; 8 bases agree with TRBD2. Germline lookup yields CDR1 SGHNT and CDR2 YYREEE (reference sequence). The trim removed 4 bases at V and 2 bases at J, leaving 6 bases unmatched. This CDR3 comprises 15 residues.

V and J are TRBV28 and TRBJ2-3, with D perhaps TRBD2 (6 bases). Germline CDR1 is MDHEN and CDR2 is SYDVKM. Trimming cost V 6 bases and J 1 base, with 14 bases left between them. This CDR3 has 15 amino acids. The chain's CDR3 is CASSRSWGGTDTQYF. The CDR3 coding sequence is TGTGCCAGCAGCCGGTCGTGGGGGGGCACAGATACGCAGTATTTT.

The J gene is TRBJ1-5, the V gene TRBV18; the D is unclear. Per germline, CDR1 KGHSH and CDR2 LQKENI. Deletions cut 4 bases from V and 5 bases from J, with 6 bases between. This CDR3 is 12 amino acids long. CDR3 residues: CASSLPDQPQHF. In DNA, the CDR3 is TGTGCCAGCTCACTCCCCGATCAGCCCCAGCATTTT.

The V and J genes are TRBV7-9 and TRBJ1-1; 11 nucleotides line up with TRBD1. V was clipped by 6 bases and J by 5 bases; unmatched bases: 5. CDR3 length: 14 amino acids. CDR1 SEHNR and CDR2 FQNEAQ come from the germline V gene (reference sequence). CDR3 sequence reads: CASRPDRGRTEAFF. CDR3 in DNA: TGTGCCAGCAGACCGGACAGGGGGCGAACTGAAGCTTTCTTT.

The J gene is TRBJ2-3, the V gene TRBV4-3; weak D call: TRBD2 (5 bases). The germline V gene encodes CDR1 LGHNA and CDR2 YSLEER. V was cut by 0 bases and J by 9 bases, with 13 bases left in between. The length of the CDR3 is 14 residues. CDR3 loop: CASSQDQGAETQYF. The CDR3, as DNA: TGCGCCAGCAGCCAAGATCAAGGAGCGGAGACGCAGTATTTT.

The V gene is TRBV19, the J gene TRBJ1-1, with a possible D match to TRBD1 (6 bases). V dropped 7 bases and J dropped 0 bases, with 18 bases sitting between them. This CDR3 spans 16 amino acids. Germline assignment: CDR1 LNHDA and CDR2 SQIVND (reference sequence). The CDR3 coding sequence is TGTGCCAGTACCTCTCCCCGGCAGGGGATGAACACTGAAGCTTTCTTT. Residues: CASTSPRQGMNTEAFF. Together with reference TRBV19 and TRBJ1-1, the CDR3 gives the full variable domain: DGGITQSPKYLFRKEGQNVTLSCEQNLNHDAMYWYRQDPGQGLRLIYYSQIVNDFQKGDIAEGYSVSREKKESFPLTVTSAQKNPTAFYLCASTSPRQGMNTEAFFGQGTRLTVV.

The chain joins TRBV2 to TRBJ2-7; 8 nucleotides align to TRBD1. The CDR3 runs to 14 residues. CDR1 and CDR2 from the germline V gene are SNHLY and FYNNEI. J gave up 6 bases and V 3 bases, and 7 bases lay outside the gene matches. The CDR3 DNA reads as TGTGCCAGCAGTGAGGGGGACAGGTCGGGCGAGCAGTACTTC. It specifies CASSEGDRSGEQYF.

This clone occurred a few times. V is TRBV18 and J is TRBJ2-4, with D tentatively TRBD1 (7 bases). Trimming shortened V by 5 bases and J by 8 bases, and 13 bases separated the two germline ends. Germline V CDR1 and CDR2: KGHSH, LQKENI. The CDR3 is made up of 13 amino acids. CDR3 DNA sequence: TGTGCCAGCTCATTTCTCAGGGGGGACATTCAGTACTTC. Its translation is CASSFLRGDIQYF.

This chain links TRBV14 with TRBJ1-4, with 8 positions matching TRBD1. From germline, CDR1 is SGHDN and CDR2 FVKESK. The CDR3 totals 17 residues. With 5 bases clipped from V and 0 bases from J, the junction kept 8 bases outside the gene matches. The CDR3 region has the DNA TGTGCCAGCAGCAAGCGACAGGGGATTGCAACTAATGAAAAACTGTTTTTT. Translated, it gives CASSKRQGIATNEKLFF.